The 19 T cell receptor beta chains given below trace back to one sample, sequenced in a study of identical twins. TCRdb re-called the 5' RACE reads with MiXCR, one entry per CDR3 protein. This table holds about 240,000 distinct CDR3 sequences, roughly 10% found once. The sample comprised memory T cells sorted from blood. These receptors all stem from a man aged 45 to 65 in good health.

In its sample, this clonotype was seen many times. The genes are TRBV4-3 and TRBJ2-5; D is unclear. The CDR3 spans 17 residues. Per the germline V gene, CDR1 is LGHNA and CDR2 is YSLEER. V lost 0 bases and J 0 bases, leaving 14 bases between the germline ends. CDR3 sequence (DNA): TGCGCCAGCAGCCAAGAGACTGGCCACCGGTACCAAGAGACCCAGTACTTC. It codes for CASSQETGHRYQETQYF.

This clonotype was counted only a few times. The V and J genes are TRBV4-2 and TRBJ2-1; D remains ambiguous. V was shortened by 7 bases and J by 4 bases, with 11 bases between the two germline ends. This CDR3 is 13 amino acids long. The V gene's germline CDR1 is LGHNA and CDR2 YNFKEQ. CDR3 in DNA: TGTGCCAGCACCTCTAGGGATTACAATGAGCAGTTCTTC. Translation gives CASTSRDYNEQFF.

This clonotype was seen many times. The J gene is TRBJ2-5, the V gene TRBV4-2, with 9 nucleotides matching TRBD2. The CDR3 sequence is 17 residues long. Per the germline V gene, CDR1 is LGHNA and CDR2 is YNFKEQ. Losses at the gene ends were 1 base for V and 4 bases for J; bases not matched to a gene: 10. CDR3: CASSQVVAGEPGETQYF. CDR3 coding DNA: TGTGCCAGCAGCCAAGTGGTAGCGGGAGAGCCCGGAGAGACCCAGTACTTC.

This chain links TRBV20-1 with TRBJ1-1, with TRBD1 matching over 9 bases. V trimming: 2 bases; J trimming: 6 bases; junction bases outside the gene matches: 7. Germline CDR1 is DFQATT and CDR2 is SNEGSKA (reference sequence). The CDR3 spans 14 residues. Here the CDR3 DNA reads TGCAGTGCTAGAACCGGGACAGGGAGCTCTGAAGCTTTCTTT. Protein product: CSARTGTGSSEAFF.

This clonotype was detected a few times. The rearrangement uses TRBV4-1 and TRBJ2-5; D gene uncertain. Trimming removed 1 base at V and 4 bases at J, with 13 bases between. The CDR3 spans 15 residues. Germline V gives CDR1 MGHRA, CDR2 YSYEKL. CDR3 sequence: CASSQVSRSGETQYF. The CDR3 nucleotides read TGCGCCAGCAGCCAAGTATCTAGAAGTGGAGAGACCCAGTACTTC.

This clonotype was recorded many times. CDR3 region: CASSLARKIQETQYF. The CDR3 DNA reads as TGCGCCAGCAGCTTGGCCAGGAAAATTCAAGAGACCCAGTACTTC. The chain carries TRBV5-1 and TRBJ2-5; no definite D call. Trimming shortened V by 0 bases and J by 2 bases, and 11 bases separated the two germline ends. This CDR3 is built from 15 residues. CDR1 SGHRS and CDR2 YFSETQ come from the germline V gene.

The table lists this clonotype with many counts. The chain combines TRBV4-1 with TRBJ1-2; no definite D call. This CDR3 spans 12 amino acids. Germline values: CDR1 MGHRA, CDR2 YSYEKL. With 7 bases removed from V and 6 bases from J, the gap between germline ends came to 12 bases. The CDR3: CASKSLGDGYTF. In DNA form, the CDR3 reads TGCGCCAGCAAGAGTCTCGGAGATGGCTACACCTTC.

The V gene is TRBV11-2, the J gene TRBJ1-3; D unresolved. The CDR3 spans 16 residues. Germline CDR1 SGHAT, CDR2 FQNNGV. The germline V and J ends were trimmed by 0 bases and 4 bases, with 13 bases remaining between them. CDR3 DNA sequence: TGTGCCAGCAGCTTAGATGGGTGGGCATCCGGAAACACCATATATTTT. Translating it yields CASSLDGWASGNTIYF.

There are many counts of this clonotype. The chain joins TRBV5-6 to TRBJ1-2, with a weak D call TRBD1 (6 bases). Trimming took off 6 bases at V and 3 bases at J, with 18 bases between the two ends. Germline V gene sequence: CDR1 SGHDT, CDR2 YYEEEE. CDR3 size: 15 residues. CDR3 residues: CASNRGGAPYYGYTF. The CDR3 DNA sequence: TGTGCCAGCAACCGAGGGGGTGCCCCCTACTATGGCTACACCTTC.

This chain links TRBV7-2 with TRBJ2-7; D is uncertain. This CDR3 has 15 amino acids. The V end was cut by 1 base, the J end by 0 bases, with 10 bases between. Germline V gene data show CDR1 as SGHTA and CDR2 as FQGNSA. The CDR3 DNA is TGTGCCAGCAGCTTAGTCGCAGCCGCCTCCTACGAGCAGTACTTC. Its translation: CASSLVAAASYEQYF.

The chain couples TRBV7-8 to TRBJ2-7; no reliable D call. This CDR3 region has 14 residues. V was trimmed by 2 bases and J by 3 bases, leaving 11 bases between them. Germline V gives CDR1 SGHVS, CDR2 FQNEAQ. The CDR3 protein is CASSLLSNDYEQYF. The CDR3 DNA reads TGTGCCAGCAGCTTACTATCTAATGACTACGAGCAGTACTTC. Full variable domain (outside the CDR3, taken from reference TRBV7-8 and TRBJ2-7): GAGVSQSPRYKVAKRGQDVALRCDPISGHVSLFWYQQALGQGPEFLTYFQNEAQLDKSGLPSDRFFAERPEGSVSTLKIQRTQQEDSAVYLCASSLLSNDYEQYFGPGTRLTVT.

The chain combines TRBV5-4 with TRBJ2-5; a weak D match, TRBD2 (6 bases). The germline V gene has CDR1 SGHNT and CDR2 YYREEE (reference sequence). The V and J ends lost 1 base and 5 bases respectively, with 12 bases between them. This CDR3 has 14 residues. The CDR3 sequence is CASSLRRGGETQYF. DNA of the CDR3: TGTGCCAGCAGCTTGCGGAGGGGCGGGGAGACCCAGTACTTC.

This clonotype was detected ten times or more. The chain links TRBV11-2 to TRBJ2-1, with D uncertain. The germline V gene encodes CDR1 SGHAT and CDR2 FQNNGV. Trimming took off 5 bases at V and 5 bases at J, with 25 bases between the two ends. This CDR3 comprises 18 residues. The CDR3 loop reads CASSLNPLGWQMNNEQFF. CDR3 in DNA: TGTGCCAGCAGCCTAAATCCGCTCGGGTGGCAAATGAACAATGAGCAGTTCTTC.

A few counts support this clonotype. The V gene is TRBV4-2, the J gene TRBJ2-2; D possibly matches TRBD1 or TRBD2 (5 bases each). V lost 0 bases to trimming and J lost 6 bases, with 17 bases between them. CDR3 length: 17 amino acids. Germline-derived CDR1 and CDR2 are LGHNA and YNFKEQ. In nucleotides, the CDR3 is TGTGCCAGCAGCCAAGAGCGACAGAGTACGGGGTCCGGGGAGCTGTTTTTT. It encodes CASSQERQSTGSGELFF.

This clonotype has only a few counts. The CDR3 DNA sequence: TGTGCCAGCAGTTTAATTTCCGGCAGGGTGAACGAGCAGTACTTC. This translates into CASSLISGRVNEQYF. The gene calls are TRBV28 and TRBJ2-7; tentative D call: TRBD1 (5 bases). The CDR3 extends over 15 amino acids. Germline CDR1 MDHEN, CDR2 SYDVKM. The V end was cut by 2 bases, the J end by 5 bases, with 16 bases between.

This clonotype was found many times. The genes are TRBV27 and TRBJ2-4, with unresolved D. The length of the CDR3 is 16 residues. Trimming took off 2 bases at V and 0 bases at J, with 11 bases between the two ends. The germline CDR1 and CDR2 sequences are MNHEY and SMNVEV (reference sequence). CDR3 sequence (DNA): TGTGCCAGCAGTTTAGGGTCTACCCTAGCCAAAAACATTCAGTACTTC. Its translation is CASSLGSTLAKNIQYF.

In this sample, this clonotype turned up a few times. V and J are TRBV11-2 and TRBJ2-3; TRBD2 aligns across 7 bases. This CDR3 comprises 15 residues. V was pared by 4 bases and J by 0 bases, with 4 bases of the junction left unmatched. Germline loops: CDR1 SGHAT, CDR2 FQNNGV. CDR3 in DNA: TGTGCCAGCAGCTCCAGCGGGGTGAGCACAGATACGCAGTATTTT. Encoded protein: CASSSSGVSTDTQYF.

This clonotype appeared many times. This chain connects TRBV11-2 to TRBJ2-2; TRBD2 is a possible D gene (5 bases). Trimming took off 2 bases at V and 6 bases at J, with 10 bases between the two ends. The CDR3 extends over 14 amino acids. Per germline, CDR1 SGHAT and CDR2 FQNNGV. CDR3 protein: CASSLHWTAGELFF. The CDR3 DNA reads TGTGCCAGCAGCTTACACTGGACTGCCGGGGAGCTGTTTTTT.

This clonotype was counted only a few times. This rearrangement joins TRBV6-1 to TRBJ2-7, with D perhaps TRBD2 (5 bases). Germline CDR1 reads MNHNS; CDR2 reads SASEGT. The V end was cut by 6 bases, the J end by 3 bases, with 18 bases between. The CDR3 consists of 15 residues. The CDR3 is CASSRTRNRGYEQYF. In DNA, the CDR3 is TGTGCCAGCAGCCGTACTAGGAATCGTGGCTACGAGCAGTACTTC.